The 9 T cell receptor beta chains in this list originate from one sample, sequenced in a study of shared clonotypes between healthy human individuals. Profiled with immunoSEQ multiplex PCR; TCRdb holds only in-frame clones, not every one. The data contain about 2 million clones, around 95% of them singletons. Sequencing input: naive CD4+ T cells sorted from blood. Regarding subset: CD45RA+ positively selected. Receptors originate from a young man in good health.

The V call is TRBV5-6, the J call TRBJ2-5; D gene uncertain. From germline, CDR1 is SGHDT and CDR2 YYEEEE. The length of the CDR3 is 15 residues. V lost 2 bases and J lost 0, with 11 bases in between. CDR3 coding DNA: TGTGCCAGCAGCTTCCGCGACTGGTACCAAGAGACCCAGTACTTC. Residues: CASSFRDWYQETQYF.

CDR3 protein: CASIGMGNEQYF. CDR3 nucleotides: TGTGCCAGCATCGGGATGGGGAACGAGCAGTACTTC. This sequence joins TRBV6-6 and TRBJ2-7; tentative D call: TRBD2 (5 bases). CDR3 length: 12 residues. Germline-derived CDR1 and CDR2 are MNHNY and SVGAGI (reference sequence). Between the trimmed V and J ends, which lost 7 bases and 5 bases, there was a span of 12 bases.

The chain links TRBV4-2 to TRBJ1-1; 9 bases are shared with TRBD1. Germline-derived CDR1 and CDR2 are LGHNA and YNFKEQ. The CDR3 runs to 15 residues. J gave up 3 bases and V 1 base, and 3 bases lay outside the gene matches. CDR3 nucleotide sequence: TGTGCCAGCAGCCAAGGGGACAGGGCGGACACTGAAGCTTTCTTT. Translated, it gives CASSQGDRADTEAFF.

This chain links TRBV10-3 with TRBJ2-2; no reliable D call. Germline V gives CDR1 ENHRY, CDR2 SYGVKD. The V gene lost 2 bases and the J gene lost 5 bases, with 6 bases spanning the gap. The CDR3 spans 13 residues. The CDR3 nucleotides read TGTGCCATCAGTGAGGTACTAACCGGGGAGCTGTTTTTT. Protein sequence: CAISEVLTGELFF.

The V gene is TRBV9, the J gene TRBJ2-3; D not certain. The CDR3 extends over 16 amino acids. Germline loops: CDR1 SGDLS, CDR2 YYNGEE. Trimming left V 0 bases short and J 4 bases short, with 15 bases between. The CDR3 DNA reads TGTGCCAGCAGCGTAGTACCGGGCAATACCGCAGATACGCAGTATTTT. Protein product: CASSVVPGNTADTQYF.

The gene calls are TRBV4-1 and TRBJ2-3; no clear D gene. The germline V gene has CDR1 MGHRA and CDR2 YSYEKL. The CDR3 has 13 residues. With 0 bases removed from V and 6 bases from J, the gap between germline ends came to 7 bases. CDR3 in DNA: TGCGCCAGCAGCCAAGACGGATTGGATACGCAGTATTTT. This gives the protein CASSQDGLDTQYF.

This sequence joins TRBV6-1 and TRBJ2-3; D gene unclear. Germline V gives CDR1 MNHNS, CDR2 SASEGT. V was trimmed by 2 bases and J by 8 bases, leaving 11 bases between them. The CDR3 totals 13 residues. CDR3 sequence: CASSETVDGTQYF. DNA of the CDR3: TGTGCCAGCAGTGAAACGGTGGATGGTACGCAGTATTTT.

The rearrangement uses TRBV14 and TRBJ2-7, with D unresolved. CDR3 size: 13 residues. Germline values: CDR1 SGHDN, CDR2 FVKESK. V was cut by 0 bases and J by 6 bases, with 9 bases left in between. The chain's CDR3 is CASSQDLIGEQYF. As DNA, the CDR3 is TGTGCCAGCAGCCAAGATCTGATCGGCGAGCAGTACTTC.

The rearrangement joins TRBV19 to TRBJ1-2; the match to TRBD1 covers 7 bases. CDR1 and CDR2 (germline): LNHDA, SQIVND (reference sequence). V lost 7 bases, J lost 0 bases, and 2 bases stayed unmatched. The CDR3 extends over 13 amino acids. DNA of the CDR3: TGTGCCAGTATCGACAGGGCTAACTATGGCTACACCTTC. Its translation is CASIDRANYGYTF. The variable domain in full, with the rest retrieved from reference TRBV19 and TRBJ1-2, is DGGITQSPKYLFRKEGQNVTLSCEQNLNHDAMYWYRQDPGQGLRLIYYSQIVNDFQKGDIAEGYSVSREKKESFPLTVTSAQKNPTAFYLCASIDRANYGYTFGSGTRLTVV.